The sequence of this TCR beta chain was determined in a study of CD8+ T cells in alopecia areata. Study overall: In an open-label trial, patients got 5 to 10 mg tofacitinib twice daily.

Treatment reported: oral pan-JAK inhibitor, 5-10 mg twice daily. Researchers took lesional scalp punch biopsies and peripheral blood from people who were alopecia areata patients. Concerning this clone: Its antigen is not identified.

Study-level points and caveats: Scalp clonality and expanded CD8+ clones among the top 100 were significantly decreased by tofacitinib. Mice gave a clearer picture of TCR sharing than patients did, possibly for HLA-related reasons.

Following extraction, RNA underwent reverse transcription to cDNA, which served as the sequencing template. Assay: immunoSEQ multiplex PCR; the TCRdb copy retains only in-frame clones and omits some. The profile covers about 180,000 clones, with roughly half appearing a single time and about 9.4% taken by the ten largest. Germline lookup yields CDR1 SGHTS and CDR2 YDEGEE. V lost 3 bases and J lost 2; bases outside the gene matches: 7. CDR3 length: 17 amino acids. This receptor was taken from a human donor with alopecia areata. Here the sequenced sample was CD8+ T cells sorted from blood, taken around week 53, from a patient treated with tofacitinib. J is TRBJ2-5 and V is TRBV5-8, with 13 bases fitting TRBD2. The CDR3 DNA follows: TGTGCCAGCAGCTACGGACTAGCGGGGGCCCTACAAGAGACCCAGTACTTC. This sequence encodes CASSYGLAGALQETQYF.